The sequence of this TCR beta chain was determined in a study of control samples from healthy donors and cancer patients. This CDR3 spans 13 amino acids. V was trimmed by 4 bases and J by 3 bases, leaving 9 bases between them. The germline V gene encodes CDR1 SGDLS and CDR2 YYNGEE. The data were produced by immunoSEQ multiplex PCR, yet TCRdb's version contains in-frame clones alone and is incomplete. This table holds roughly 70,000 clones, over 75% found once. This sequence joins TRBV9 and TRBJ2-3, with D perhaps matching TRBD1 or TRBD2 (6 bases each). The sequencing input was blood. This TCR was recovered from a man between 50 and 59 years old in good health. CDR3: CASSLGGTDTQYF. The CDR3 DNA is TGTGCCAGCAGCCTAGGGGGGACAGATACGCAGTATTTT.